The 19 T cell receptor beta chains below all came from one sample that was sequenced in a study of control samples from healthy donors and cancer patients. Profiled with immunoSEQ multiplex PCR; TCRdb holds only in-frame clones, not every one. The repertoire includes roughly 9,200 clones, 90% to 95% of them detected once, and just under 20% sits in the top ten. The sequencing input was PBMCs. The receptors were sampled from a man between 60 and 75 years old with colorectal cancer.

The gene calls are TRBV6-5 and TRBJ2-7; TRBD1 matches at 7 bases. The CDR3 spans 14 residues. J gave up 2 bases and V 2 bases, and 3 bases lay outside the gene matches. The germline CDR1 and CDR2 sequences are MNHEY and SVGAGI. The CDR3 is CASSYDRDPYEQYF. DNA of the CDR3: TGTGCCAGCAGTTACGACAGGGACCCCTACGAGCAGTACTTC.

The rearrangement uses TRBV9 and TRBJ1-5, with 7 nucleotides matching TRBD1. Trimming removed 0 bases from V and 9 bases from J; junction bases left unmatched: 9. Germline V gene sequence: CDR1 SGDLS, CDR2 YYNGEE. The CDR3 totals 15 residues. DNA of the CDR3: TGTGCCAGCAGCGTAGATGGTGGTAGGGGGCGGCCCCAGCATTTT. Encoded protein: CASSVDGGRGRPQHF.

The chain carries TRBV24-1 and TRBJ2-3, with 10 bases lining up with TRBD2. The J segment lost 0 bases and the V segment lost 3 bases, leaving 2 bases of the junction unmatched. The CDR3 totals 16 residues. CDR1 is KGHDR and CDR2 is SFDVKD in the germline V gene. The CDR3 nucleotides read TGTGCCACCAGTGATGCTAGCGGGGGAAGCACAGATACGCAGTATTTT. It specifies CATSDASGGSTDTQYF.

This clone was seen a few times. CDR3 region: CASTMGTVNQPQHF. CDR3 bases: TGTGCCAGCACCATGGGGACAGTCAATCAGCCCCAGCATTTT. The chain recombines TRBV6-5 with TRBJ1-5; 7 positions match TRBD1. V dropped 7 bases and J dropped 3; count of bases not matched to a gene: 6. The CDR3 consists of 14 residues. The V gene's germline CDR1 is MNHEY and CDR2 SVGAGI.

The chain has TRBV7-9 and TRBJ1-2; TRBD1 matches at 12 bases. The CDR3 consists of 14 residues. The V and J ends lost 5 bases and 8 bases, in that order; junction bases with no gene match: 6. CDR1 and CDR2 from the germline V gene are SEHNR and FQNEAQ (reference sequence). The CDR3 reads CASSQGQGAGGYTF. The CDR3 DNA is TGTGCCAGCAGCCAGGGACAGGGGGCGGGAGGCTACACCTTC.

This sequence joins TRBV11-2 and TRBJ1-3, with 9 positions matching TRBD1. This CDR3 comprises 16 residues. Trimming at V came to 5 bases and at J to 2 bases, leaving 7 bases not matched to a gene. Per the germline V gene, CDR1 is SGHAT and CDR2 is FQNNGV. The chain's CDR3 is CASSHYTGGAGNTIYF. CDR3 nucleotide sequence: TGTGCCAGCAGCCATTACACAGGGGGCGCTGGAAACACCATATATTTT.

The chain uses TRBV3-1 (or the pseudogene TRBV3-2) and TRBJ1-3; unclear D gene. Between the trimmed V and J ends, which lost 1 base and 2 bases, there was a span of 12 bases. Germline V gene sequence: CDR1 LGHDT, CDR2 YNNKEL (reference sequence). The CDR3 spans 16 residues. This CDR3 is CASSQGTVGPGNTIYF. The CDR3 DNA is TGTGCCAGCAGCCAAGGGACGGTGGGTCCTGGAAACACCATATATTTT.

The chain links TRBV10-2 to TRBJ2-7, with D unresolved. From germline, CDR1 is WSHSY and CDR2 SAAADI. There are 12 residues in the CDR3. V lost 4 bases to trimming and J lost 3 bases, with 7 bases between them. The CDR3 reads CASSGGGYEQYF. In DNA, the CDR3 is TGCGCCAGCAGTGGTGGCGGCTACGAGCAGTACTTC.

This chain uses TRBV11-1 with TRBJ2-3, with a tentative D call TRBD2 (6 bases). Per germline, CDR1 SGHAT and CDR2 FQDESV (reference sequence). This CDR3 is 16 amino acids long. The ends were cut back, 5 bases at V and 0 bases at J, with 15 bases in the middle. The CDR3 region is CASSQKAGTSTDTQYF. The CDR3 DNA is TGTGCCAGCAGCCAGAAGGCTGGGACTAGCACAGATACGCAGTATTTT.

This chain uses TRBV6-6 with TRBJ2-7; D tentatively fits TRBD1 or TRBD2 (5 bases each). V lost 2 bases to trimming and J lost 3 bases, with 17 bases between them. Germline-derived CDR1 and CDR2 are MNHNY and SVGAGI (reference sequence). The CDR3 is 16 amino acids. The CDR3 region is CASSYTRDGGLYEQYF. Here the CDR3 DNA reads TGTGCCAGCAGTTACACTCGGGACGGAGGACTCTACGAGCAGTACTTC.

CDR3 nucleotides: TGCGCCAGCAGCCCCCCCGGTTTGCGGCAGCCCCAGCATTTT. This encodes CASSPPGLRQPQHF. The V gene is TRBV4-1, the J gene TRBJ1-5; D remains unclear. The CDR3 consists of 14 residues. With 4 bases removed from V and 7 bases from J, the gap between germline ends came to 14 bases. Germline-derived CDR1 and CDR2 are MGHRA and YSYEKL.

The genes are TRBV13 and TRBJ2-3; 12 nucleotides match TRBD2. The CDR3 sequence is 16 residues long. CDR1 is PRHDT and CDR2 is FYEKMQ in the germline V gene (reference sequence). The V segment lost 7 bases and the J segment 1 base; nucleotides outside the gene matches: 6. The CDR3 is CASNKRLAGGTDTQYF. The CDR3 DNA sequence: TGTGCCAGCAACAAGAGACTAGCGGGGGGCACAGATACGCAGTATTTT.

This clone was counted a single time. V gene TRBV28 combines with J gene TRBJ1-5, with 10 bases fitting TRBD1. This CDR3 is 17 amino acids long. The junction had 8 bases not matched to a gene; V was cut back by 5 bases and J by 1 base. Per the germline V gene, CDR1 is MDHEN and CDR2 is SYDVKM. CDR3 coding DNA: TGTGCCAGCAGTCCGGACAGGGGGGATAGGAGCAATCAGCCCCAGCATTTT. Encoded protein: CASSPDRGDRSNQPQHF.

CDR3 amino acids: CASSAQRAVSPLHF. CDR3 nucleotide sequence: TGTGCCAGCAGCGCCCAAAGAGCAGTTTCACCCCTCCACTTT. J is TRBJ1-6 and V is TRBV7-2; no clear D. Trimming shortened V by 5 bases and J by 9 bases, and 14 bases separated the two germline ends. The germline CDR1 and CDR2 sequences are SGHTA and FQGNSA. The CDR3 runs to 14 residues. Based on the CDR3 plus reference TRBV7-2 and TRBJ1-6, the full variable domain is GAGVSQSPSNKVTEKGKDVELRCDPISGHTALYWYRQSLGQGLEFLIYFQGNSAPDKSGLPSDRFSAERTGGSVSTLTIQRTQQEDSAVYLCASSAQRAVSPLHFGNGTRLTVT.

In this sample, this clone turned up once. The J gene is TRBJ2-7, the V gene TRBV5-6; D gene ambiguous. The length of the CDR3 is 15 residues. The germline CDR1 and CDR2 sequences are SGHDT and YYEEEE. Trimming removed 0 bases from V and 0 bases from J, with 10 bases in between. Written as DNA, the CDR3 is TGTGCCAGCAGCTTGGTCTCGAGGAGCTCCTACGAGCAGTACTTC. Translation: CASSLVSRSSYEQYF.

This sequence joins TRBV15 and TRBJ1-1, with D hard to call. CDR1 and CDR2 from the germline V gene are LNHNV and YYDKDF (reference sequence). The CDR3 is 15 residues long. V lost 1 base and J 0 bases, leaving 9 bases between the germline ends. The CDR3 protein is CATSRATPMNTEAFF. The CDR3 nucleotides read TGTGCCACCAGCAGAGCGACACCCATGAACACTGAAGCTTTCTTT.

This clone was counted a single time. V usage is TRBV7-2 and J usage is TRBJ1-1; D is undetermined. There are 14 residues in the CDR3. Trimming pared 1 base from V and 1 base from J, leaving 7 bases between. CDR1 SGHTA and CDR2 FQGNSA come from the germline V gene. The CDR3 DNA reads TGTGCCAGCAGCTTAGACAGATGGAACACTGAAGCTTTCTTT. As protein: CASSLDRWNTEAFF.

The rearrangement uses TRBV5-1 and TRBJ1-1; a weak D match, TRBD1 (5 bases). Germline V gene sequence: CDR1 SGHRS, CDR2 YFSETQ. Deletions cut 4 bases from V and 11 bases from J, with 15 bases between. The CDR3 has 12 amino acids. In nucleotides, the CDR3 is TGCGCCAGCAGCAGCCCTCAGGGTACGGCTTTCTTT. It translates to CASSSPQGTAFF.

The chain combines TRBV7-9 with TRBJ1-1; D gene uncertain. CDR1 is SEHNR and CDR2 is FQNEAQ in the germline V gene (reference sequence). The CDR3 has 17 residues. Trimming removed 7 bases from V and 2 bases from J, with 23 bases in between. Here the CDR3 DNA reads TGTGCCAGCAACCCCGTATTTGGAGCGTCCTCCAACACTGAAGCTTTCTTT. The encoded protein is CASNPVFGASSNTEAFF.